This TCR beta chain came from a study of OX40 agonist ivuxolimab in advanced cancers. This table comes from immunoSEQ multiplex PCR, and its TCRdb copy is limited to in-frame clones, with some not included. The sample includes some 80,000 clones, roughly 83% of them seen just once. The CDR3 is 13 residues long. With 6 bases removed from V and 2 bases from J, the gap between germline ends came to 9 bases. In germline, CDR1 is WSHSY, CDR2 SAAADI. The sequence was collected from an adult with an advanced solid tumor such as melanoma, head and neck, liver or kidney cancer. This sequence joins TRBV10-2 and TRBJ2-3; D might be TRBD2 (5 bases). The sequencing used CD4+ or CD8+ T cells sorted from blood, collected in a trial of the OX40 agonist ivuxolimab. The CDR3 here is CASRGSDTDTQYF. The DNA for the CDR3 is TGCGCCAGCAGGGGTAGCGACACAGATACGCAGTATTTT.